Below, 22 T cell receptor beta chains from the same sample are listed, as sequenced in a study of regulatory dendritic cells for organ transplantation. Sequenced by immunoSEQ multiplex PCR; TCRdb stores in-frame clones only, minus some. The sample yields under 40,000 clones, around nine tenths seen once. The sequenced sample consisted of naive CD8+ T cells from blood. Subset reported: CD45RA+ naive T cells. The receptors were gathered from a human donor in good health.

V is TRBV19 and J is TRBJ2-1, with a weak D call TRBD1 (6 bases). Germline V gene data show CDR1 as LNHDA and CDR2 as SQIVND (reference sequence). Trimming removed 0 bases from V and 5 bases from J, with 11 bases in between. The CDR3 covers 15 residues. This CDR3 reads CASSIDLDSNNEQFF. The CDR3 bases are TGTGCCAGTAGTATAGATCTGGACAGTAACAATGAGCAGTTCTTC.

The J gene is TRBJ1-5, the V gene TRBV19; weak D call: TRBD1 (5 bases). The germline gives CDR1 LNHDA, CDR2 SQIVND (reference sequence). The ends were cut back, 3 bases at V and 3 bases at J, with 9 bases in the middle. The CDR3 length is 14 residues. The CDR3 DNA reads TGTGCCAGTAGTATTCGGGACCACAATCAGCCCCAGCATTTT. Encoded protein: CASSIRDHNQPQHF.

Only one count was recorded for this clone. V usage is TRBV10-3 and J usage is TRBJ2-3, with D hard to call. The CDR3 sequence is 15 residues long. CDR1 is ENHRY, CDR2 SYGVKD, per germline. V lost 7 bases and J lost 2, with 16 bases in between. DNA for the CDR3: TGTGCCATCAAGCCAGACGGATTCCCCACAGATACGCAGTATTTT. This gives the protein CAIKPDGFPTDTQYF.

The chain uses TRBV29-1 and TRBJ1-2; 7 bases agree with TRBD1. Germline loops: CDR1 SQVTM, CDR2 ANQGSEA. The CDR3 is 12 residues long. With V trimmed by 1 base and J by 7 bases, 3 bases remained unmatched. CDR3 coding DNA: TGCAGCGTTGAAGGGACAGGAGCTGGCTACACCTTC. Residues: CSVEGTGAGYTF.

V gene TRBV5-8 combines with J gene TRBJ1-4, with TRBD1 matching 9 bases. The CDR3 has 15 residues. Germline CDR1 and CDR2: SGHTS and YDEGEE. J gave up 6 bases and V 3 bases, and 6 bases lay outside the gene matches. The CDR3 DNA is TGTGCCAGCAGCTCCCTACAGGGGGCGTATGAAAAACTGTTTTTT. It specifies CASSSLQGAYEKLFF. The entire variable domain, with the rest obtained from reference TRBV5-8 and TRBJ1-4, is as follows: EAGVTQSPTHLIKTRGQQATLRCSPISGHTSVYWYQQALGLGLQFLLWYDEGEERNRGNFPPRFSGRQFPNYSSELNVNALELEDSALYLCASSSLQGAYEKLFFGSGTQLSVL.

The chain has TRBV7-9 and TRBJ2-7; D is uncertain. This CDR3 spans 12 amino acids. Between the trimmed V and J ends, which lost 2 bases and 2 bases, there was a span of 4 bases. Germline loops: CDR1 SEHNR, CDR2 FQNEAQ (reference sequence). The CDR3, as DNA: TGTGCCAGCAGCTTAATTCCCTACGAGCAGTACTTC. Residues: CASSLIPYEQYF.

The rearrangement links TRBV5-4 to TRBJ2-1, with D unresolved. Germline lookup yields CDR1 SGHNT and CDR2 YYREEE (reference sequence). The ends were cut back, 1 base at V and 4 bases at J, with 15 bases in the middle. The CDR3 is 16 amino acids. Written as DNA, the CDR3 is TGTGCCAGCAGCTTGCCTTTAACGGACCTATACAATGAGCAGTTCTTC. This codes for CASSLPLTDLYNEQFF.

CDR3 DNA sequence: TGCAGCGCCATGACAGGGGGCGGCTCGGGGCCCCAGCATTTT. It yields the protein CSAMTGGGSGPQHF. The chain combines TRBV29-1 with TRBJ1-5, with 10 bases lining up with TRBD1. J was trimmed by 9 bases and V by 7 bases; bases with no gene match: 12. CDR3 size: 14 residues. Germline-derived CDR1 and CDR2 are SQVTM and ANQGSEA.

The chain is built from TRBV2 and TRBJ2-3; 7 bases align to TRBD2. The J segment lost 1 base and the V segment lost 6 bases, leaving 13 bases of the junction unmatched. This CDR3 region has 17 residues. The germline V gene encodes CDR1 SNHLY and CDR2 FYNNEI. The CDR3 loop reads CASRPGRLAGRTDTQYF. CDR3 coding DNA: TGTGCCAGCAGACCTGGGAGACTAGCAGGACGCACAGATACGCAGTATTTT.

This sequence joins TRBV5-8 and TRBJ2-5, with TRBD2 matching 7 bases. Germline-derived CDR1 and CDR2 are SGHTS and YDEGEE. After removal of 7 bases from V and 0 bases from J, the junction contained 6 bases not matched to a gene. The CDR3 is 14 amino acids. The CDR3 nucleotides are TGTGCCAGCGGGAGCGGGACCGACCAAGAGACCCAGTACTTC. It encodes CASGSGTDQETQYF.

V gene TRBV28 combines with J gene TRBJ1-1; no clear D. Germline V gene lookup returns CDR1 MDHEN and CDR2 SYDVKM. The CDR3 covers 15 residues. V lost 7 bases, J lost 4 bases, and 19 bases lay in between. CDR3: CASTKATVSFTEAFF. In DNA, the CDR3 is TGTGCCAGCACCAAAGCAACAGTTTCCTTCACTGAAGCTTTCTTT.

This chain links TRBV6-5 with TRBJ1-6, with unresolved D. The CDR3 is 14 residues long. V lost 1 base to trimming and J lost 9 bases, with 10 bases between them. Germline CDR1 and CDR2: MNHEY and SVGAGI. CDR3: CASSYYVQISPLHF. The CDR3 DNA follows: TGTGCCAGCAGTTACTATGTTCAGATTTCACCCCTCCACTTT.

The V and J genes are TRBV18 and TRBJ2-1; D tentatively reads TRBD1 or TRBD2 (7 bases each). The V and J ends lost 6 bases and 4 bases respectively, with 22 bases between them. This CDR3 has 17 residues. Germline assignment: CDR1 KGHSH and CDR2 LQKENI. The CDR3 protein is CASSHAPRGREYNEQFF. The DNA of the CDR3 is TGTGCCAGCTCCCATGCCCCCAGGGGGAGGGAGTACAATGAGCAGTTCTTC.

The chain links TRBV19 to TRBJ2-7, with D tentatively TRBD1 (6 bases). Trimming removed 4 bases at V and 6 bases at J, with 16 bases between. The CDR3 runs 14 residues. Germline CDR1 reads LNHDA; CDR2 reads SQIVND (reference sequence). CDR3 bases: TGTGCCAGTAGTACCCCGACAGGCCTCCGCGAGCAGTACTTC. Its protein is CASSTPTGLREQYF.

This clone was observed once. Without the conserved terminal phenylalanine or tryptophan, this CDR3 likely stems from a read error. It is unclear where the CDR3 begins or ends on the DNA, so no DNA is shown, and the CDR3 is as TCRdb lists it. The gene calls are TRBV28 and TRBJ1-2; the table calls TRBD1, which could not be checked here. Both ends counted, the CDR3 spans 14 residues. CDR1 MDHEN and CDR2 SYDVKM come from the germline V gene. The CDR3 protein is CASSSPGQGGLMAG.

The rearrangement links TRBV28 to TRBJ2-5; D is perhaps TRBD1 (5 bases). The length of the CDR3 is 16 residues. Deletions cut 7 bases from V and 0 bases from J, with 18 bases between. Looked up from germline, CDR1 is MDHEN and CDR2 is SYDVKM. The CDR3 is CASTPAQALYQETQYF. The CDR3 DNA reads as TGTGCCAGCACCCCAGCACAGGCCCTGTACCAAGAGACCCAGTACTTC.

The chain links TRBV10-3 to TRBJ2-1; possibly TRBD1 or TRBD2 for D (5 bases each). Germline lookup yields CDR1 ENHRY and CDR2 SYGVKD. Trimming took 3 bases from V and 6 from J, leaving 18 bases between them. CDR3 size: 16 residues. CDR3 sequence (DNA): TGTGCCATCAGTGAATTTCCGGGACGCAACCCCAATGAGCAGTTCTTC. As protein: CAISEFPGRNPNEQFF.

This clone appeared a single time. The chain employs TRBV5-6 and TRBJ1-4; TRBD1 might be the D (5 bases). CDR3 size: 12 residues. Trimming cost V 3 bases and J 8 bases, with 8 bases left between them. Germline CDR1 is SGHDT and CDR2 is YYEEEE. CDR3 residues: CASSSSGEKLFF. CDR3 nucleotide sequence: TGTGCCAGCAGCTCCTCAGGGGAAAAACTGTTTTTT.

V is TRBV19 and J is TRBJ1-1; 9 bases are a match to TRBD1. J lost 3 bases, V lost 4 bases, and 6 bases had no gene match. CDR3 length equals 15 residues. Germline CDR1 and CDR2: LNHDA and SQIVND (reference sequence). The CDR3 region is CASSTWTGEYTEAFF. DNA for the CDR3: TGTGCCAGTAGTACCTGGACAGGGGAGTACACTGAAGCTTTCTTT.

This clone was seen only once. V gene TRBV10-1 combines with J gene TRBJ1-2; D perhaps matches TRBD1 (6 bases). This CDR3 region has 17 residues. V was shortened by 6 bases and J by 4 bases, with 24 bases between the two germline ends. From germline, CDR1 is WNHNN and CDR2 SYGVQD (reference sequence). As DNA, the CDR3 is TGCGCCAGCAGCCCGATTTATGTGACAGGAGAAGCCTATGGCTACACCTTC. It yields the protein CASSPIYVTGEAYGYTF.

This clone was counted only a few times. The chain carries TRBV6-5 and TRBJ2-2, with no clear D. The CDR3 spans 13 residues. Germline CDR1 reads MNHEY; CDR2 reads SVGAGI. Trimming stripped 10 bases from V and 0 bases from J, with 9 bases between. The CDR3 region has the DNA TGTGCCACGGACCCTTCGAACACCGGGGAGCTGTTTTTT. Amino acid sequence: CATDPSNTGELFF.

In this sample, this clone turned up once. The rearrangement joins TRBV27 to TRBJ1-4; D unclear. V was cut by 3 bases and J by 4 bases, with 12 bases left in between. CDR3 size: 15 residues. Germline CDR1 reads MNHEY; CDR2 reads SMNVEV (reference sequence). The CDR3 reads CASSFLGGFNEKLFF. The CDR3 DNA sequence: TGTGCCAGCAGTTTTCTGGGAGGCTTTAATGAAAAACTGTTTTTT.